This TCR beta chain is drawn from a study of type 1 regulatory T cells. Study-level points and caveats: Compared with non-type 1 regulatory T cells, type 1 regulatory T cells showed a more restricted TCR repertoire.

About this clonotype: Its antigen is not known. A junction end diverges from the germline sequence, so it may reflect a read error.

TCRdb reprocessed the reads with MiXCR, giving one entry per CDR3 protein. The sample holds about 71,000 distinct CDR3 sequences; around 20% are singletons and the top ten take roughly 8%. This CDR3 contains 14 residues. Germline V lookup: CDR1 KGHSH, CDR2 LQKENI. Specimen: cultured type 1 regulatory T (Tr1) cells, either the whole culture or a sorted fraction (not recorded which). The J gene is TRBJ2-5, the V gene TRBV18; no firm D call. This clonotype was sampled from a human donor in good health. CDR3: CAISPRSAWETQYF. CDR3 DNA sequence: TGTGCCATCTCACCACGTTCAGCCTGGGAGACCCAGTACTTC. Based on the CDR3 plus reference TRBV18 and TRBJ2-5, the full variable domain is NAGVMQNPRHLVRRRGQEARLRCSPMKGHSHVYWYRQLPEEGLKFMVYLQKENIIDESGMPKERFSAEFPKEGPSILRIQQVVRGDSAAYFCAISPRSAWETQYFGPGTRLLVL.